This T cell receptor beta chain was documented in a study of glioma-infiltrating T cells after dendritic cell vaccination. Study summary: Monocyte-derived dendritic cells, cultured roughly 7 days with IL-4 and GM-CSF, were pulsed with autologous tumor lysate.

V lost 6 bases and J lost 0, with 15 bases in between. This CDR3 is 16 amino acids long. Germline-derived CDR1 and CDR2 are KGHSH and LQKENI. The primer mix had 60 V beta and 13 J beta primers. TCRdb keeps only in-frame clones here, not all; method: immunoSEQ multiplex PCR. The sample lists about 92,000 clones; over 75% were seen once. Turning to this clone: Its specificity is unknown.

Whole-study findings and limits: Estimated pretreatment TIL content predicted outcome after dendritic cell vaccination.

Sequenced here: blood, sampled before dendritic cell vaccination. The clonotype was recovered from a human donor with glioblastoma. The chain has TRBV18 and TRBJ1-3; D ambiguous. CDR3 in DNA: TGTGCCAGCTCGCGCGGGCCCGTTCGCTCTGGAAACACCATATATTTT. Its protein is CASSRGPVRSGNTIYF.